Presented here are 31 T cell receptor beta chains from one specimen sequenced in a study of T cells after yellow fever vaccination. Using its own MiXCR run on the 5' RACE reads, TCRdb lists one record per CDR3 protein. The sample lists some 260,000 distinct CDR3 sequences; roughly 5.2% were seen once. The input for sequencing was CD4+ T cells sorted from PBMCs, taken on the day of the yellow fever booster vaccination. The receptors originated from a man between 18 and 29 years old who received the YFV17D yellow fever vaccine.

At least ten counts were recorded for this clonotype. The chain couples TRBV27 to TRBJ1-1; the match to TRBD1 covers 10 bases. The ends lost 5 bases at V and 9 bases at J; junction bases unmatched: 9. CDR1 MNHEY and CDR2 SMNVEV come from the germline V gene (reference sequence). This CDR3 has 14 residues. The chain's CDR3 is CASSAAGTGEKAFF. CDR3 bases: TGTGCCAGCAGTGCCGCCGGGACAGGGGAGAAAGCTTTCTTT.

This clonotype was seen many times. The V gene is TRBV28, the J gene TRBJ2-1, with D unclear. V lost 5 bases, J lost 4 bases, and 18 bases lay in between. CDR1 and CDR2 (germline): MDHEN, SYDVKM. CDR3 size: 16 residues. The CDR3 region has the DNA TGTGCCAGCAGTCCGCTTCGGGTTTCTTTTTACAATGAGCAGTTCTTC. It specifies CASSPLRVSFYNEQFF.

This clonotype appeared a few times. This rearrangement joins TRBV5-1 to TRBJ1-6; D gene uncertain. The CDR3 runs to 13 residues. Trimming stripped 4 bases from V and 8 bases from J, with 10 bases between. Germline-derived CDR1 and CDR2 are SGHRS and YFSETQ. The DNA for the CDR3 is TGCGCCAGCAGCAGCGACGGAGATTCACCCCTCCACTTT. As protein: CASSSDGDSPLHF.

This clonotype was detected a few times. The chain couples TRBV5-1 to TRBJ1-6, with D maybe TRBD1 (5 bases). V shed 3 bases and J shed 7 bases, with 14 bases lying between them. The CDR3 length is 15 residues. The V gene's germline CDR1 is SGHRS and CDR2 YFSETQ. The CDR3 DNA follows: TGCGCCAGCAGCTCCACGACCAGGGAAAATTCACCCCTCCACTTT. It encodes CASSSTTRENSPLHF. Complete variable domain (other parts from reference TRBV5-1 and TRBJ1-6): KAGVTQTPRYLIKTRGQQVTLSCSPISGHRSVSWYQQTPGQGLQFLFEYFSETQRNKGNFPGRFSGRQFSNSRSEMNVSTLELGDSALYLCASSSTTRENSPLHFGNGTRLTVT.

The sample holds a few counts of this clonotype. For the CDR3, the DNA is TGTGCCAGCTCCCCCACGAGGACAGGGGATACTGGCTACACCTTC. Residues: CASSPTRTGDTGYTF. The genes are TRBV18 and TRBJ1-2, with 9 bases aligning to TRBD1. The CDR3 has 15 residues. Germline V gene sequence: CDR1 KGHSH, CDR2 LQKENI. The junction had 12 bases not matched to a gene; V was cut back by 6 bases and J by 7 bases.

There are many counts of this clonotype. V usage is TRBV18 and J usage is TRBJ2-7; no clear D gene. This CDR3 region has 14 residues. Germline V gene lookup returns CDR1 KGHSH and CDR2 LQKENI. The V and J ends lost 4 bases and 3 bases respectively, with 13 bases between them. The CDR3 region is CASSLSGPRYEQYV. The DNA of the CDR3 is TGTGCCAGCTCACTGTCCGGGCCCCGCTACGAGCAGTACGTC.

Many counts were recorded for this clonotype. The chain links TRBV5-1 to TRBJ1-6; TRBD1 aligns across 9 bases. The CDR3 runs to 14 residues. Per germline, CDR1 SGHRS and CDR2 YFSETQ. With 4 bases clipped from V and 10 bases from J, the junction kept 6 bases outside the gene matches. CDR3 bases: TGCGCCAGCAGCGTTGGACAGGGGTACTCACCCCTCCACTTT. Protein sequence: CASSVGQGYSPLHF.

The genes are TRBV5-1 and TRBJ2-3, with 8 bases lining up with TRBD2. From germline, CDR1 is SGHRS and CDR2 YFSETQ. Unmatched junction bases numbered 9, after V lost 0 bases and J lost 6 bases. The CDR3 runs 16 residues. The CDR3 DNA sequence: TGCGCCAGCAGCTTGGCCACGGGGGGGCCTCAGGATACGCAGTATTTT. As protein: CASSLATGGPQDTQYF.

The V call is TRBV5-1, the J call TRBJ2-7; D is undetermined. This CDR3 region has 12 residues. CDR1 and CDR2 (germline): SGHRS, YFSETQ. The V gene lost 2 bases and the J gene lost 5 bases, with 8 bases spanning the gap. The CDR3 loop is CASSFLGNEQYF. The CDR3 bases are TGCGCCAGCAGCTTTCTGGGAAACGAGCAGTACTTC.

This clonotype appeared a few times. The chain is built from TRBV21-1 and TRBJ1-5; TRBD1 reflects the table's D call only, with no check against the DNA. TRBV21-1 is a known pseudogene. CDR3 size: 14 residues. Here the CDR3 DNA reads TGTGCCAGCAGACTCCGGGACACGGGTCAGCCCCAGCATTTT. Residues: CASRLRDTGQPQHF.

This clonotype has at least ten counts. The CDR3: CASSLIPQNTGELFF. The CDR3 DNA sequence: TGTGCCAGCAGCTTAATTCCGCAGAACACCGGGGAGCTGTTTTTT. V is TRBV7-2 and J is TRBJ2-2; D not resolved. The V gene's germline CDR1 is SGHTA and CDR2 FQGNSA. Trimming cost V 2 bases and J 1 base, with 8 bases left between them. The length of the CDR3 is 15 residues.

Ten or more counts support this clonotype. This chain uses TRBV7-3 with TRBJ2-6, with a weak D call TRBD2 (5 bases). The length of the CDR3 is 17 residues. Trimming took off 2 bases at V and 2 bases at J, with 13 bases between the two ends. CDR1 and CDR2 (germline): SGHTA, FQGTGA. CDR3 sequence (DNA): TGTGCCAGCAGCTTAGTGGGGAGTAACACTGGGGCCAACGTCCTGACTTTC. Amino acid sequence: CASSLVGSNTGANVLTF.

The rearrangement uses TRBV7-3 and TRBJ1-2; weak D call: TRBD1 (6 bases). This CDR3 contains 14 residues. V was trimmed by 4 bases and J by 7 bases, leaving 16 bases between them. Germline V gene data show CDR1 as SGHTA and CDR2 as FQGTGA. CDR3 protein: CASSSTPGVTGYTF. CDR3 in DNA: TGTGCCAGCAGCTCTACTCCAGGGGTAACTGGCTACACCTTC.

This clonotype has a count of ten or more. The chain uses TRBV6-2 or TRBV6-3 and TRBJ2-7; the D call may be TRBD1 or TRBD2 (6 bases each). Trimming removed 8 bases from V and 3 bases from J, with 29 bases in between. Germline CDR1 and CDR2: MNHEY and SVGEGT. The CDR3 totals 18 residues. In DNA, the CDR3 is TGTGCCAGCTTCTCGGGGCGGCAACCTCGTAGGGGGGTCTACGAGCAGTACGTC. It specifies CASFSGRQPRRGVYEQYV.

This sequence joins TRBV18 and TRBJ1-4, with D maybe TRBD1 (6 bases). From germline, CDR1 is KGHSH and CDR2 LQKENI. Trimming shortened V by 5 bases and J by 3 bases, and 19 bases separated the two germline ends. The CDR3 totals 17 residues. CDR3 sequence: CASSSKVQGRANEKLFF. The CDR3 DNA reads as TGTGCCAGCTCATCAAAAGTACAGGGACGAGCTAATGAAAAACTGTTTTTT.

The chain joins TRBV20-1 to TRBJ2-5; D call uncertain. Trimming pared 4 bases from V and 5 bases from J, leaving 11 bases between. The CDR3 contains 12 residues. CDR1 is DFQATT, CDR2 SNEGSKA, per germline (reference sequence). CDR3 loop: CSAITSDETQYF. DNA for the CDR3: TGCAGTGCTATTACCAGCGATGAGACCCAGTACTTC.

The rearrangement joins TRBV7-2 to TRBJ2-3; the match to TRBD2 covers 13 bases. The J segment lost 1 base and the V segment lost 5 bases, leaving 18 bases of the junction unmatched. Germline CDR1 is SGHTA and CDR2 is FQGNSA. The length of the CDR3 is 21 residues. The chain's CDR3 is CASSPWTSGGLFIPGTDTQYF. CDR3 nucleotides: TGTGCCAGCAGCCCATGGACTAGCGGGGGCCTCTTCATTCCTGGCACAGATACGCAGTATTTT.

This clonotype was observed at least ten times. At one boundary the junction diverges from the germline segment, which might be a read error. The chain couples TRBV15 to TRBJ1-2; D might be TRBD1 (5 bases). Looked up from germline, CDR1 is LNHNV and CDR2 is YYDKDF (reference sequence). CDR3 length equals 13 residues. For the CDR3, the DNA is TGTGCCACCAGCAGACCACCGGACACCCACAACTTCTTC. Amino acid sequence: CATSRPPDTHNFF.

The chain uses TRBV9 and TRBJ1-1; no definite D call. Germline assignment: CDR1 SGDLS and CDR2 YYNGEE. V was trimmed by 3 bases and J by 2 bases, leaving 11 bases between them. The CDR3 extends over 14 amino acids. The CDR3 nucleotides read TGTGCCAGCAGCGCGAGAGGGAGTAACACTGAAGCTTTCTTT. Its protein is CASSARGSNTEAFF.

A few counts support this clonotype. The rearrangement links TRBV20-1 to TRBJ2-3, with 8 bases lining up with TRBD1. The CDR3 loop spans 12 amino acids. The V gene's germline CDR1 is DFQATT and CDR2 SNEGSKA (reference sequence). V gave up 7 bases and J gave up 1 base; unmatched junction bases: 1. The CDR3 loop reads CSGGQGTDTQYF. For the CDR3, the DNA is TGCAGTGGGGGACAGGGCACAGATACGCAGTATTTT.

This chain joins TRBV12-3 or TRBV12-4 and TRBJ2-5; the D gene is possibly TRBD1 (5 bases). This CDR3 region has 14 residues. Deletions cut 2 bases from V and 5 bases from J, with 12 bases between. This chain's CDR3 is CASSLTRRVETQYF. As DNA, the CDR3 is TGTGCCAGCAGTTTAACCCGCAGGGTTGAGACCCAGTACTTC.

The V gene is TRBV20-1, the J gene TRBJ2-5; TRBD2 is a possible D gene (6 bases). The ends were cut back, 8 bases at V and 4 bases at J, with 14 bases in the middle. The CDR3 covers 12 residues. Germline CDR1 reads DFQATT; CDR2 reads SNEGSKA (reference sequence). This CDR3 is CSPGGAAETQYF. CDR3 sequence (DNA): TGCAGTCCCGGCGGGGCAGCAGAGACCCAGTACTTC.

This clonotype was seen at least ten times. The chain carries TRBV29-1 and TRBJ1-1, with D uncertain. The CDR3 is 11 amino acids. The V gene lost 7 bases and the J gene lost 1 base, with 7 bases spanning the gap. Germline CDR1 is SQVTM and CDR2 is ANQGSEA. The CDR3 is CSAIGNTEAFF. The CDR3 DNA reads as TGCAGCGCCATCGGGAACACTGAAGCTTTCTTT.

This chain links TRBV4-2 with TRBJ1-4; weak D call: TRBD1 (5 bases). The CDR3 totals 17 residues. Trimming cost V 2 bases and J 0 bases, with 13 bases left between them. Germline V CDR1 and CDR2: LGHNA, YNFKEQ. The CDR3 DNA reads as TGTGCCAGCAGCCAAAATGCCGGGGCCGCAACTAATGAAAAACTGTTTTTT. It encodes CASSQNAGAATNEKLFF.

The chain couples TRBV5-1 to TRBJ1-5; D gene ambiguous. Deletions cut 0 bases from V and 3 bases from J, with 7 bases between. Germline CDR1 and CDR2: SGHRS and YFSETQ. CDR3 length: 14 amino acids. CDR3 protein: CASSLGELNQPQHF. For the CDR3, the DNA is TGCGCCAGCAGCTTGGGGGAGCTCAATCAGCCCCAGCATTTT.

The table lists this clonotype with many counts. The germline gene is not matched at one end of the junction; a read error may be the cause. The chain carries TRBV2 and TRBJ1-5; TRBD1 is a possible D gene (5 bases). There are 11 residues in the CDR3. Germline lookup yields CDR1 SNHLY and CDR2 FYNNEI. In nucleotides, the CDR3 is TGTGCCAGCAGTGAATCCGGGACCCAGAATTTT. This sequence encodes CASSESGTQNF.

The rearrangement uses TRBV21-1 and TRBJ1-5. TRBV21-1 is a pseudogene locus. CDR3 length: 14 amino acids. DNA of the CDR3: TGTGCCAGCAGCAGCGTGGTATGTAGTCAGCCCCAGCATTTT. It translates to CASSSVVCSQPQHF.

The CDR3, as DNA: TGTGCCAGCTCACCCAGGGAGGAGAACACTGAAGCTTTCTTT. It encodes CASSPREENTEAFF. The rearrangement links TRBV18 to TRBJ1-1, with D perhaps matching TRBD1 (5 bases). The germline V gene has CDR1 KGHSH and CDR2 LQKENI. CDR3 length: 14 amino acids. With 3 bases removed from V and 1 base from J, the gap between germline ends came to 9 bases.

This clonotype appeared a few times. The V gene is TRBV5-1, the J gene TRBJ2-2; TRBD1 agrees at 8 bases. This CDR3 contains 17 residues. Germline-derived CDR1 and CDR2 are SGHRS and YFSETQ. Germline trimming cut 4 bases from V and 3 bases from J; bases unmatched to any gene: 11. The CDR3: CASSLRSAGGDTGELFF. The CDR3 region has the DNA TGCGCCAGCAGCCTAAGGTCGGCAGGGGGCGACACCGGGGAGCTGTTTTTT.

This clonotype was picked up a small number of times. The CDR3 protein is CASKTGGEKLFF. In nucleotides, the CDR3 is TGTGCCAGCAAGACAGGGGGTGAAAAACTGTTTTTT. J is TRBJ1-4 and V is TRBV25-1; TRBD1 matches at 9 bases. The CDR3 is made up of 12 amino acids. CDR1 and CDR2 (germline): MGHDK, SYGVNS. V gave up 7 bases and J gave up 7 bases; unmatched junction bases: 1. The whole variable domain, remainder taken from reference TRBV25-1 and TRBJ1-4, is EADIYQTPRYLVIGTGKKITLECSQTMGHDKMYWYQQDPGMELHLIHYSYGVNSTEKGDLSSESTVSRIRTEHFPLTLESARPSHTSQYLCASKTGGEKLFFGSGTQLSVL.

This clonotype has a count of ten or more. The chain recombines TRBV12-3 or TRBV12-4 with TRBJ1-2; D may be TRBD1 (5 bases). The CDR3 loop spans 12 amino acids. Trimming took 4 bases from V and 6 from J, leaving 9 bases between them. The CDR3 coding sequence is TGTGCCAGCAGTTCGGGACTACATGGCTACACCTTC. Amino acids: CASSSGLHGYTF.